Shown below are 5 T cell receptor beta chains from a single sample sequenced in a study of CD4+ T cells in melanoma. Assay used: immunoSEQ multiplex PCR; TCRdb lists only in-frame clones, some missing. The data show around 110,000 clones, with around 93% seen just once and roughly 3.3% held by the top ten. The sequencing input was peripheral blood. These receptors all come from a human donor with melanoma.

The chain employs TRBV5-1 and TRBJ2-3; 10 bases are shared with TRBD2. CDR1 and CDR2 (germline): SGHRS, YFSETQ. V lost 4 bases to trimming and J lost 4 bases; unmatched junction nucleotides: 9. The CDR3 covers 16 residues. The CDR3 sequence: CASSRLSGGTSDTQYF. CDR3 nucleotides: TGCGCCAGCAGCCGCCTTAGCGGGGGGACCTCAGATACGCAGTATTTT.

The chain recombines TRBV28 with TRBJ1-6; TRBD1 might be the D (6 bases). The V and J ends lost 7 bases and 11 bases respectively, with 18 bases between them. Germline V gives CDR1 MDHEN, CDR2 SYDVKM. CDR3 length: 14 amino acids. This chain's CDR3 is CASTTRQERTPLHF. The CDR3 nucleotides read TGTGCCAGCACCACCCGACAGGAGAGGACACCCCTCCACTTT.

J is TRBJ2-7 and V is TRBV5-1, with 8 positions matching TRBD2. The CDR3 extends over 15 amino acids. J was trimmed by 3 bases and V by 3 bases; bases with no gene match: 8. Germline CDR1 is SGHRS and CDR2 is YFSETQ. The CDR3 DNA sequence: TGCGCCAGCAGCTCCCTAACAGCGGGAGTCTACGAGCAGTACTTC. Translated: CASSSLTAGVYEQYF. Filled out from reference TRBV5-1 and TRBJ2-7, the complete variable domain reads KAGVTQTPRYLIKTRGQQVTLSCSPISGHRSVSWYQQTPGQGLQFLFEYFSETQRNKGNFPGRFSGRQFSNSRSEMNVSTLELGDSALYLCASSSLTAGVYEQYFGPGTRLTVT.

V is TRBV28 and J is TRBJ2-2; 7 nucleotides agree with TRBD1. The CDR3 is 14 amino acids. Germline V gene lookup returns CDR1 MDHEN and CDR2 SYDVKM. Trimming at V came to 8 bases and at J to 5 bases, leaving 8 bases not matched to a gene. CDR3 sequence reads: CASETGPATGELFF. As DNA, the CDR3 is TGTGCCAGCGAGACAGGGCCGGCTACCGGGGAGCTGTTTTTT.

V and J are TRBV4-3 and TRBJ2-1, with a possible D match to TRBD1 (6 bases). The CDR3 consists of 14 residues. Trimming took 4 bases from V and 8 from J, leaving 15 bases between them. The V gene's germline CDR1 is LGHNA and CDR2 YSLEER. CDR3 in DNA: TGCGCCAGCAGCCCTGACAGGCTATTCGATGAGCAGTTCTTC. This codes for CASSPDRLFDEQFF.